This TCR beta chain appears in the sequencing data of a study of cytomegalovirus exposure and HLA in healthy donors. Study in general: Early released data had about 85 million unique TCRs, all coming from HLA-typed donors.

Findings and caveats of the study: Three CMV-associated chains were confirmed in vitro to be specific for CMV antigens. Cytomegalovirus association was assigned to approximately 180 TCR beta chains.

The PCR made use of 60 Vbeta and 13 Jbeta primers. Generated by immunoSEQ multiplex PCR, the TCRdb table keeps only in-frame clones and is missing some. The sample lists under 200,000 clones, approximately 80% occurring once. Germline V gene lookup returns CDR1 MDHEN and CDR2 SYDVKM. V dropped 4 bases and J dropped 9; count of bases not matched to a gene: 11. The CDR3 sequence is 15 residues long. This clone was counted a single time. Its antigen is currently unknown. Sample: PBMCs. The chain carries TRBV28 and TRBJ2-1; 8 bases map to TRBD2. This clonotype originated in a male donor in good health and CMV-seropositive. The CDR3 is CASSWFGRATGEQFF. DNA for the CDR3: TGTGCCAGCAGTTGGTTCGGGAGGGCCACGGGTGAGCAGTTCTTC.